This paragraph reports one T cell receptor (beta chain). This sample was taken from a study of CD8 T cells in Susac syndrome. Sequencing of TCR beta, carried out with a high-throughput approach, was applied to CD8+ and CD4+ T cells from the blood. The individuals used as controls were healthy donors who had been matched for both age and sex. The TEMRA cells underwent FACS enrichment, while the CD8+ and CD4+ T cells underwent negative isolation. RNA in amounts of roughly 0.45 to 1 ug was reverse transcribed with random hexamers. With immunoSEQ multiplex PCR, TCR beta CDR3 was amplified across 54 Vbeta and 13 Jbeta. TCRdb independently ran MiXCR on the immunoSEQ multiplex PCR reads; one entry per CDR3 protein. In the table there are approximately 190,000 distinct CDR3 sequences, approximately 93% of which are singletons. Deletions cut 3 bases from V and 1 base from J, with 15 bases between. The CDR3 consists of 16 residues. From germline, CDR1 is MGHDK and CDR2 SYGVNS.

This sequence joins TRBV25-1 and TRBJ1-2; D perhaps matches TRBD1 (5 bases). This sequence originates from a human donor in good health. The sample consisted of CD4+ T cells from PBMCs. This CDR3 is CASSDRSVQGNYGYTF. For the CDR3, the DNA is TGTGCCAGCAGTGACCGCTCCGTCCAGGGTAACTATGGCTACACCTTC.